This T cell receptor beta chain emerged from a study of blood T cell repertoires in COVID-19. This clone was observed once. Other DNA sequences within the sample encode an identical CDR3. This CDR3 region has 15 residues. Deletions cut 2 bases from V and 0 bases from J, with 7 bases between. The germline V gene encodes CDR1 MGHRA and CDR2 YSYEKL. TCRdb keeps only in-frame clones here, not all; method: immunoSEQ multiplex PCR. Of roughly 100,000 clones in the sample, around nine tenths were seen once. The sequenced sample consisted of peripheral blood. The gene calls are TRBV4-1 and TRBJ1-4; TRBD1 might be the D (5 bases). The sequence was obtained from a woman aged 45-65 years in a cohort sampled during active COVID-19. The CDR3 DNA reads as TGCGCCAGCAGCCAACCGGGGGCAACTAATGAAAAACTGTTTTTT. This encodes CASSQPGATNEKLFF.